Included here is one T cell receptor beta chain sequence, with context. Its target is not known. The sample originates from a study of human T cells and chemical hapten exposure. Study summary: Across samples, TCR yields varied, mostly owing to small differences in pooled library volumes. General study points: TCRs above 1 in 1000 frequency stayed constant with DPC sensitization. In comparison with controls, expanded TCRs gave rise to a significantly larger number of large CDR3 similarity clusters.

TCRdb recomputed calls from the RACE reads with MiXCR, one row per CDR3 protein. The sample includes more than 85,000 distinct CDR3 sequences, roughly 9.6% of them seen just once. The ends were cut back, 0 bases at V and 2 bases at J, with 12 bases in the middle. Germline CDR1 is MNHEY and CDR2 is SVGAGI. The CDR3 has 16 amino acids. Time point specified: patch test 2, 6 weeks after DPC sensitization. Noted treatment: therapeutic diphenylcyclopropenone sensitization with weekly scalp DPC. Sample: whole blood, taken in connection with sensitization to the hapten diphenylcyclopropenone (DPC). The chain links TRBV6-5 to TRBJ2-3; the D gene is possibly TRBD2 (6 bases). The sequence was obtained from a man in his forties with alopecia areata. Some clones in this sample may be carry-over from other donors' samples. CDR3 in DNA: TGTGCCAGCAGTTACTCTGGGGGAGGAACCACAGATACGCAGTATTTT. Translating it yields CASSYSGGGTTDTQYF.